This record looks at one TCR beta chain sequence and its context. This specimen comes from a study of blood T cell repertoires in COVID-19. Across the whole study: Whether acute or convalescent, the COVID-19 samples came from the United States, Italy and Spain. T cells, B-cell-depleted T cells, or PBMCs provided the cDNA or gDNA that served as material.

Authors' analysis steps: Estimates of nucleated cell counts were drawn from the amplification of reference gene primers. Libraries were prepared by immunoSEQ multiplex PCR; TCRdb keeps only in-frame clonotypes and omits some of them. V, J and clone size derive from that table, while D and trimming were established from the DNA sequence. The sample includes more than 100,000 clones, 80% to 90% of them seen just once. The CDR3 runs to 14 residues. The germline V gene encodes CDR1 SEHNR and CDR2 FQNEAQ (reference sequence). V was shortened by 4 bases and J by 7 bases, with 14 bases between the two germline ends.

The V gene is TRBV7-9, the J gene TRBJ2-1; D ambiguous. The material sequenced was peripheral blood. This receptor was identified in a woman in her 70s with acute or convalescent COVID-19. In nucleotides, the CDR3 is TGTGCCAGCAGCTCCAGTGAGGCCCAAAATGAGCAGTTCTTC. Residues: CASSSSEAQNEQFF.